The 17 T cell receptor beta chains reported below all come from one sample, sequenced in a study of T cells in localized non-small cell lung cancer. Sequencing was performed with immunoSEQ multiplex PCR; in TCRdb, only in-frame clones are kept and a portion is missing. This table holds 30,000 to 40,000 clones, more than 75% found once. This specimen consisted of peripheral blood, obtained before any cancer treatment. The receptors derive from a male donor at least 60 years old with stage II squamous cell lung carcinoma.

V and J are TRBV7-3 and TRBJ2-1; D gene ambiguous. Germline loops: CDR1 SGHTA, CDR2 FQGTGA. Trimming shortened V by 2 bases and J by 0 bases, and 8 bases separated the two germline ends. This CDR3 is 15 amino acids long. The chain's CDR3 is CASSLVGSSYNEQFF. The DNA for the CDR3 is TGTGCCAGCAGCTTAGTAGGTAGCTCCTACAATGAGCAGTTCTTC.

This clone was observed a handful of times. V and J are TRBV5-4 and TRBJ1-1, with D perhaps matching TRBD1 (5 bases). Germline V CDR1 and CDR2: SGHNT, YYREEE (reference sequence). This CDR3 is built from 15 residues. V was trimmed by 0 bases and J by 1 base, leaving 10 bases between them. CDR3 region: CASSLDPGTNTEAFF. The CDR3 region has the DNA TGTGCCAGCAGCTTGGATCCCGGGACGAACACTGAAGCTTTCTTT.

The table lists this clone with a few counts. The V and J genes are TRBV9 and TRBJ2-7; either TRBD1 or TRBD2 may fit D (5 bases each). Trimming stripped 3 bases from V and 0 bases from J, with 13 bases between. The CDR3 runs 15 residues. Per germline, CDR1 SGDLS and CDR2 YYNGEE. The CDR3 reads CASSAGPQLSYEQYF. DNA for the CDR3: TGTGCCAGCAGCGCGGGACCGCAGCTCTCCTACGAGCAGTACTTC. Looking up the rest from reference TRBV9 and TRBJ2-7 gives the full variable domain: DSGVTQTPKHLITATGQRVTLRCSPRSGDLSVYWYQQSLDQGLQFLIQYYNGEERAKGNILERFSAQQFPDLHSELNLSSLELGDSALYFCASSAGPQLSYEQYFGPGTRLTVT.

V usage is TRBV6-5 and J usage is TRBJ1-2; possibly TRBD1 for D (6 bases). Germline lookup yields CDR1 MNHEY and CDR2 SVGAGI. With 6 bases removed from V and 8 bases from J, the gap between germline ends came to 16 bases. The CDR3 runs 13 residues. CDR3 sequence (DNA): TGTGCCAGCAGCCCACAGGGTTTTTTCGGCTACACCTTC. This translates into CASSPQGFFGYTF.

J is TRBJ2-1 and V is TRBV9, with TRBD2 matching over 8 bases. This CDR3 is built from 14 residues. J gave up 7 bases and V 1 base, and 4 bases lay outside the gene matches. Germline CDR1 and CDR2: SGDLS and YYNGEE. The CDR3, as DNA: TGTGCCAGCAGCGTAACGGGGGGGCATAATGAGCAGTTCTTC. Its translation is CASSVTGGHNEQFF.

V gene TRBV5-1 combines with J gene TRBJ2-7; D unclear. The CDR3 is 12 amino acids. V was shortened by 1 base and J by 3 bases, with 5 bases between the two germline ends. The germline V gene encodes CDR1 SGHRS and CDR2 YFSETQ. In nucleotides, the CDR3 is TGCGCCAGCAGCTTGAACGTCTACGAGCAGTACTTC. It codes for CASSLNVYEQYF. The full variable domain, in which reference TRBV5-1 and TRBJ2-7 provide the parts outside the CDR3, is KAGVTQTPRYLIKTRGQQVTLSCSPISGHRSVSWYQQTPGQGLQFLFEYFSETQRNKGNFPGRFSGRQFSNSRSEMNVSTLELGDSALYLCASSLNVYEQYFGPGTRLTVT.

The CDR3 DNA sequence: TGTGCCAGCAGCCTACGCGACAAAGCCTACGAGCAGTACTTC. Translated: CASSLRDKAYEQYF. The chain uses TRBV14 and TRBJ2-7; the D is unclear. V shed 4 bases and J shed 2 bases, with 12 bases lying between them. This CDR3 comprises 14 residues. Germline assignment: CDR1 SGHDN and CDR2 FVKESK. The whole variable domain, remainder taken from reference TRBV14 and TRBJ2-7, is EAGVTQFPSHSVIEKGQTVTLRCDPISGHDNLYWYRRVMGKEIKFLLHFVKESKQDESGMPNNRFLAERTGGTYSTLKVQPAELEDSGVYFCASSLRDKAYEQYFGPGTRLTVT.

V and J are TRBV2 and TRBJ2-1; 10 bases agree with TRBD1. CDR1 SNHLY and CDR2 FYNNEI come from the germline V gene. The CDR3 is 14 amino acids. The V segment lost 6 bases and the J segment 11 bases; nucleotides outside the gene matches: 10. The chain's CDR3 is CASRPGQGQGKQFF. The CDR3 coding sequence is TGTGCCAGCAGACCGGGACAGGGGCAGGGAAAGCAGTTCTTC.

The chain uses TRBV27 and TRBJ2-1, with D maybe TRBD1 (5 bases). V was pared by 4 bases and J by 5 bases, with 9 bases between. CDR1 MNHEY and CDR2 SMNVEV come from the germline V gene (reference sequence). This CDR3 has 13 residues. CDR3 residues: CASSWGRDNEQFF. In DNA form, the CDR3 reads TGTGCCAGCAGTTGGGGCAGGGACAATGAGCAGTTCTTC.

This clone has more than one count but fewer than ten. This sequence joins TRBV19 and TRBJ1-3; D call uncertain. Germline lookup yields CDR1 LNHDA and CDR2 SQIVND (reference sequence). This CDR3 has 14 residues. V was cut by 3 bases and J by 0 bases, with 6 bases left in between. The CDR3 DNA reads as TGTGCCAGTAGTATCAGTTCCTCTGGAAACACCATATATTTT. Residues: CASSISSSGNTIYF.

V gene TRBV11-2 combines with J gene TRBJ2-5; unclear D gene. The CDR3 is 14 amino acids. Germline V gene sequence: CDR1 SGHAT, CDR2 FQNNGV. V dropped 4 bases and J dropped 4 bases, with 13 bases sitting between them. The CDR3 reads CASSSSVQPETQYF. CDR3 nucleotides: TGTGCCAGCAGCTCCAGTGTTCAGCCAGAGACCCAGTACTTC.

J is TRBJ2-7 and V is TRBV5-1; a possible D gene is TRBD1 (7 bases). The ends were cut back, 4 bases at V and 6 bases at J, with 20 bases in the middle. Germline assignment: CDR1 SGHRS and CDR2 YFSETQ. The CDR3 has 15 residues. In nucleotides, the CDR3 is TGCGCCAGCAGCACCGTTACAGGGGCGCGGGGCGAGCAGTACTTC. This translates into CASSTVTGARGEQYF.

The chain carries TRBV6-1 and TRBJ1-2, with 7 bases lining up with TRBD1. In germline, CDR1 is MNHNS, CDR2 SASEGT. V shed 4 bases and J 4 bases; nucleotides not matched to a gene: 9. This CDR3 spans 15 amino acids. The CDR3 coding sequence is TGTGCCAGCAGTGCGCCAGACAGGGTTTCCTATGGCTACACCTTC. Translation: CASSAPDRVSYGYTF.

CDR3 amino acids: CAWSFVGTSYEQYF. CDR3 sequence (DNA): TGTGCCTGGAGTTTTGTTGGCACCTCCTACGAGCAGTACTTC. The genes are TRBV30 and TRBJ2-7; D unresolved. CDR3 length: 14 residues. Germline V gene data show CDR1 as GTSNPN and CDR2 as SVGIG (reference sequence). With 2 bases removed from V and 0 bases from J, the gap between germline ends came to 11 bases.

In its sample, this clone was seen a few times. This chain connects TRBV4-1 to TRBJ1-1; D gene unclear. This CDR3 is built from 13 residues. V dropped 5 bases and J dropped 4 bases, with 11 bases sitting between them. Germline V CDR1 and CDR2: MGHRA, YSYEKL. CDR3 loop: CASSTGEVTEAFF. DNA of the CDR3: TGCGCCAGCAGCACGGGAGAGGTCACTGAAGCTTTCTTT.

V and J are TRBV7-6 and TRBJ1-3; possibly TRBD1 for D (6 bases). The germline CDR1 and CDR2 sequences are SGHVS and FNYEAQ. Trimming stripped 0 bases from V and 4 bases from J, with 10 bases between. This CDR3 contains 15 residues. The CDR3 DNA follows: TGTGCCAGCAGCTTAGCGCTAGGACAGGGAAACACCATATATTTT. It yields the protein CASSLALGQGNTIYF.

This chain joins TRBV19 and TRBJ1-2; 9 bases agree with TRBD1. V shed 6 bases and J 1 base; nucleotides not matched to a gene: 15. CDR1 is LNHDA and CDR2 is SQIVND in the germline V gene (reference sequence). This CDR3 comprises 18 residues. The CDR3: CASSDGGRDRDGNYGYTF. DNA for the CDR3: TGTGCCAGTAGCGACGGGGGAAGGGACAGGGATGGTAACTATGGCTACACCTTC.